This T cell receptor (beta chain) was profiled in a study of shared clonotypes between healthy human individuals. CDR1 is SGHNT and CDR2 is YYREEE in the germline V gene (reference sequence). CDR3 size: 15 residues. Trimming at V came to 1 base and at J to 4 bases, leaving 4 bases not matched to a gene. This clone was detected ten times or more. The repertoire was sequenced with immunoSEQ multiplex PCR; TCRdb's copy has only in-frame clones and lacks some. Among 75,000 to 100,000 clones listed, around 43% were seen once. The specimen was PBMCs. This chain uses TRBV5-4 with TRBJ2-7; 11 bases are shared with TRBD2. This clonotype was obtained from a woman in her thirties or forties in good health. Some clones in this sample may be carry-over from other donors' samples. CDR3 DNA sequence: TGTGCCAGCAGCTTGACTAGCGGGAGTCAGTACGAGCAGTACTTC. Translated, it gives CASSLTSGSQYEQYF.